Reported below is one T cell receptor (beta chain). Its cognate antigen is unknown. Cells that made up the mixed lymphocyte reaction were cocultured at 37°C for approximately 6 days. This CDR3 has 17 amino acids. CDR1 LGHNA and CDR2 YNFKEQ come from the germline V gene. Trimming pared 2 bases from V and 1 base from J, leaving 18 bases between. Libraries were prepared by immunoSEQ multiplex PCR; TCRdb keeps only in-frame clonotypes and omits some of them. The sample consists of just under 20,000 clones, 44% of them appearing once. The data derive from a study of siplizumab effects on memory and regulatory T cells. The overall study: With siplizumab at approximately 1 ug/mL or without drug, mixed lymphocyte reactions were set up in pairs.

The chain joins TRBV4-2 to TRBJ2-7; no definite D call. This clonotype was sampled from a human donor in good health; the cells came from an allogeneic mixed lymphocyte reaction. Some clones in this sample may be carry-over from other donors' samples. The sequencing sample was made of CFSE-low (dividing) CD4+ T cells sorted from an allogeneic mixed lymphocyte reaction. The CDR3 spells CASSQYFDPVRSYEQYF. The DNA for the CDR3 is TGTGCCAGCAGCCAATATTTTGATCCTGTCCGTTCCTACGAGCAGTACTTC.